This section outlines one T cell receptor (beta chain) sequence together with its context. The antigen is not known. Data came from immunoSEQ multiplex PCR; TCRdb stores just in-frame clones and leaves some out. The sample shows 30,000 or so clones, 90% of them seen only once. The CDR3 is 15 amino acids. Germline values: CDR1 LNHDA, CDR2 SQIVND (reference sequence). Losses at the gene ends were 10 bases for V and 8 bases for J; bases not matched to a gene: 19. This specimen belongs to a study of T cells in tuberculosis. Study context: This South African cohort compared adolescents with or without latent tuberculosis against adults with active tuberculosis.

Study-level points and caveats: Cases with active tuberculosis were adults, while controls were adolescents.

The source material was PBMCs. This receptor was taken from a donor aged 10 to 29 with latent tuberculosis or without tuberculosis infection. V is TRBV19 and J is TRBJ1-2, with 7 bases fitting TRBD1. The CDR3 is CATSYRTGSVSGYTF. The DNA of the CDR3 is TGTGCCACTTCCTATCGGACAGGAAGTGTTTCGGGCTACACCTTC.